A single sample is the source of the 11 T cell receptor beta chains below, sequenced in a study of blood T cell repertoires in COVID-19 (dated by TCRdb to about 2020). The library was generated by the immunoSEQ multiplex PCR assay. The table was pulled from immuneACCESS by TCRdb, which kept in-frame rearrangements only. Such tables lose some clones; where checked, under half of the loss comes from unresolved V genes, and the rest has no known cause. This sample holds about 47,000 clones; around 83% were observed only once. The ten largest clones represent under 8.5% of the sample. The sequenced sample was peripheral blood. These receptors were obtained from a man aged 65 to 85 with active COVID-19.

The chain recombines TRBV2 with TRBJ2-2; 10 nucleotides align to TRBD1. CDR3 size: 15 residues. The germline V gene encodes CDR1 SNHLY and CDR2 FYNNEI. V trimming: 5 bases; J trimming: 4 bases; junction bases outside the gene matches: 4. The CDR3 region has the DNA TGTGCCAGCAGTCGGGACAGGGGACTCACCGGGGAGCTGTTTTTT. It codes for CASSRDRGLTGELFF.

The rearrangement joins TRBV5-6 to TRBJ1-2; maybe TRBD1 (5 bases). The CDR3 is 13 residues long. CDR1 is SGHDT and CDR2 is YYEEEE in the germline V gene. Trimming removed 4 bases from V and 4 bases from J, with 11 bases in between. CDR3 DNA sequence: TGTGCCAGCAGCCCTAGACAGACCTATGGCTACACCTTC. This codes for CASSPRQTYGYTF.

This clone was observed a few times. This chain joins TRBV5-4 and TRBJ1-2; D remains unclear. CDR1 and CDR2 (germline): SGHNT, YYREEE (reference sequence). Trimming pared 4 bases from V and 7 bases from J, leaving 14 bases between. CDR3 length: 13 amino acids. The CDR3 sequence is CASSLPGGAGYTF. CDR3 nucleotide sequence: TGTGCCAGCAGCCTCCCGGGTGGAGCTGGCTACACCTTC.

The chain employs TRBV11-3 and TRBJ2-5, with TRBD1 matching over 7 bases. The germline CDR1 and CDR2 sequences are SGHNT and YENEEA. V lost 1 base and J lost 5; bases outside the gene matches: 13. The CDR3 has 17 amino acids. The CDR3 is CASSLGGGRGTRETQYF. The CDR3 nucleotides are TGTGCCAGCAGCTTAGGAGGGGGCAGGGGCACCAGGGAGACCCAGTACTTC.

The chain is built from TRBV28 and TRBJ1-5; tentative D call: TRBD1 (6 bases). This CDR3 comprises 15 residues. Germline V gene lookup returns CDR1 MDHEN and CDR2 SYDVKM. Trimming shortened V by 6 bases and J by 1 base, and 13 bases separated the two germline ends. The CDR3 here is CASRVGGKSNQPQHF. The CDR3 bases are TGTGCCAGCAGGGTAGGGGGTAAGAGCAATCAGCCCCAGCATTTT.

The chain employs TRBV30 and TRBJ1-1, with 7 positions matching TRBD1. This CDR3 spans 12 amino acids. Looked up from germline, CDR1 is GTSNPN and CDR2 is SVGIG (reference sequence). Trimming cost V 2 bases and J 4 bases; bases outside gene matches: 1. The CDR3 spells CAWSPGGTEAFF. CDR3 sequence (DNA): TGTGCCTGGAGTCCAGGGGGCACTGAAGCTTTCTTT.

V gene TRBV24-1 combines with J gene TRBJ2-3; tentative D call: TRBD2 (6 bases). V lost 9 bases to trimming and J lost 1 base, with 7 bases between them. This CDR3 comprises 12 residues. In germline, CDR1 is KGHDR, CDR2 SFDVKD. The CDR3 sequence is CATGGGTDTQYF. The CDR3 DNA follows: TGTGCCACCGGCGGGGGCACAGATACGCAGTATTTT.

The chain links TRBV6-5 to TRBJ2-4; the match to TRBD2 covers 8 bases. V shed 4 bases, J shed 9 bases, and the junction held 11 bases outside the gene matches. The CDR3 is 15 amino acids. The germline gives CDR1 MNHEY, CDR2 SVGAGI. The CDR3 reads CASSSFGLALGIQYF. For the CDR3, the DNA is TGTGCCAGCAGTTCTTTCGGACTAGCCCTGGGCATTCAGTACTTC.

The V gene is TRBV7-9, the J gene TRBJ1-1, with 7 positions matching TRBD1. Germline-derived CDR1 and CDR2 are SEHNR and FQNEAQ (reference sequence). V was clipped by 5 bases and J by 10 bases; unmatched bases: 13. The CDR3 is 14 amino acids. CDR3 in DNA: TGTGCCAGCAGCGCCGGACAGGACGGTTCCCGAGCTTTCTTT. Amino acid sequence: CASSAGQDGSRAFF. The entire variable domain, with the rest obtained from reference TRBV7-9 and TRBJ1-1, is as follows: DTGVSQNPRHKITKRGQNVTFRCDPISEHNRLYWYRQTLGQGPEFLTYFQNEAQLEKSRLLSDRFSAERPKGSFSTLEIQRTEQGDSAMYLCASSAGQDGSRAFFGQGTRLTVV.

The gene calls are TRBV7-6 and TRBJ2-1; maybe TRBD1 (6 bases). The V end lost 2 bases, the J end lost 0 bases, and 17 bases lay between the germline ends. This CDR3 has 18 residues. CDR1 is SGHVS and CDR2 is FNYEAQ in the germline V gene. CDR3 in amino acids: CASSLFTQGPSSYNEQFF. For the CDR3, the DNA is TGTGCCAGCAGCTTATTCACGCAGGGGCCAAGCTCCTACAATGAGCAGTTCTTC.

The chain is built from TRBV5-5 and TRBJ1-2; 8 positions agree with TRBD1. Germline-derived CDR1 and CDR2 are SGHKS and YYEKEE (reference sequence). J lost 0 bases, V lost 6 bases, and 10 bases had no gene match. The CDR3 sequence is 16 residues long. The CDR3 spells CASNAGTGSTNYGYTF. The CDR3 DNA sequence: TGTGCCAGCAATGCCGGGACAGGCAGTACTAACTATGGCTACACCTTC.